Shown below are 2 T cell receptor beta chains from a single sample sequenced in a study of blood T cell repertoires in COVID-19. Some clones are missing from TCRdb's copy, which holds only in-frame ones; the method was immunoSEQ multiplex PCR. This repertoire shows approximately 450,000 clones, about 90% found once; its top ten account for roughly 1.8%. The sequencing sample was made of PBMCs or T cells enriched from blood (not recorded which). The receptors originated from a young woman with acute COVID-19.

This clone was seen a single time. The J gene is TRBJ1-1, the V gene TRBV19; D is possibly TRBD1 (5 bases). The ends were cut back, 9 bases at V and 8 bases at J, with 19 bases in the middle. The CDR3 runs 13 residues. CDR1 is LNHDA and CDR2 is SQIVND in the germline V gene (reference sequence). CDR3 loop: CASGRDSGIEAFF. The DNA for the CDR3 is TGTGCCAGCGGTCGAGATTCAGGGATAGAAGCTTTCTTT.

The rearrangement links TRBV10-3 to TRBJ1-2; D might be TRBD1 (6 bases). CDR3 size: 12 residues. The germline CDR1 and CDR2 sequences are ENHRY and SYGVKD. V was pared by 6 bases and J by 5 bases, with 10 bases between. CDR3 protein: CAIRAGAYGYTF. The CDR3 bases are TGTGCCATCAGGGCAGGGGCTTATGGCTACACCTTC.